This TCR beta chain appears in the sequencing data of a study of blood T cell repertoires in COVID-19. TCRdb's copy holds only in-frame clones and misses some; the assay was immunoSEQ multiplex PCR. Found here are over 200,000 clones, roughly 85% of them singletons; the top ten hold under 3%. The V gene's germline CDR1 is MDHEN and CDR2 SYDVKM. Trimming cost V 3 bases and J 6 bases; bases outside gene matches: 9. This CDR3 is built from 16 residues. V and J are TRBV28 and TRBJ2-7; 12 nucleotides agree with TRBD1. This TCR was sampled from a woman in her 70s with active or convalescent COVID-19. The sequencing input was peripheral blood. CDR3 sequence reads: CASSFFRDRGHGEQYF. In DNA, the CDR3 is TGTGCCAGCAGTTTTTTCAGGGACAGGGGGCATGGCGAGCAGTACTTC.